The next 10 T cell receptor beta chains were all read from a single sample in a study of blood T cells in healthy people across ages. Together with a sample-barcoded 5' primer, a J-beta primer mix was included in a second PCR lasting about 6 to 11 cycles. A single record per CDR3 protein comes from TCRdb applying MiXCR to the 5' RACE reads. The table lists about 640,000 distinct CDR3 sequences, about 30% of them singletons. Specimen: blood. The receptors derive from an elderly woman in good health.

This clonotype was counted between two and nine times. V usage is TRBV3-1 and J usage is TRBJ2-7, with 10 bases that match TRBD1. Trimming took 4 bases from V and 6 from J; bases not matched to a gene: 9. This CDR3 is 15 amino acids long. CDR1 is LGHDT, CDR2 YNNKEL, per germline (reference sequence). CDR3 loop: CASSPAGTGVAEQYF. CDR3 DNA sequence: TGTGCCAGCAGCCCCGCCGGGACAGGGGTGGCCGAGCAGTACTTC.

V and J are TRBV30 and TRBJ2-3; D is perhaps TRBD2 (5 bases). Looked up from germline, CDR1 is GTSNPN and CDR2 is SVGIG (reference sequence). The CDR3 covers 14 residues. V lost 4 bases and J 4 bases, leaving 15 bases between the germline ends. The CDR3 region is CAWKLRVSADTQYF. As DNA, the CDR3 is TGTGCCTGGAAGTTGCGGGTCAGCGCAGATACGCAGTATTTT.

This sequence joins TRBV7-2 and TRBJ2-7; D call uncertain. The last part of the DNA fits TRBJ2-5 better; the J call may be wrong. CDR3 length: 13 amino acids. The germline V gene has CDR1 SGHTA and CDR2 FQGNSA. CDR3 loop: CASSSVRSGTQYF. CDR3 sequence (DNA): TGTGCCAGCAGCTCCGTAAGATCGGGGACCCAGTACTTC.

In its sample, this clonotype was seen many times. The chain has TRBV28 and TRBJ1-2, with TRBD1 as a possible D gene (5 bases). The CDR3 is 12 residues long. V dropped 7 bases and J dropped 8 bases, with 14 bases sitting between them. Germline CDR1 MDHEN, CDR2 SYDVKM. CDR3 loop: CASKAGMEGYTF. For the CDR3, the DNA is TGTGCCAGCAAAGCAGGGATGGAGGGCTACACCTTC.

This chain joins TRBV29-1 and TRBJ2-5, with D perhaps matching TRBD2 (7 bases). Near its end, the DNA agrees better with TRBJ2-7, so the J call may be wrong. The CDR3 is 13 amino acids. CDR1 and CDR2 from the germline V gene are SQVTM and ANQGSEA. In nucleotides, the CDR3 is TGCAGCGTTGGAGACGGCGGGGGCCACGAGCAGTACTTC. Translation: CSVGDGGGHEQYF.

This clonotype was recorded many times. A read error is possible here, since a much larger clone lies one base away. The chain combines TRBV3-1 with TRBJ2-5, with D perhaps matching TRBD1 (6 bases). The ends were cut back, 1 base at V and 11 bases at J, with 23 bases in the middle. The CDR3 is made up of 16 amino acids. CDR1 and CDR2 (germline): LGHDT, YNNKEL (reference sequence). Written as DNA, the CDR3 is TGTGCCAGCAGCCAAGTCATGGGGGCCTTAAACAATGAGCAGTACTTC. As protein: CASSQVMGALNNEQYF.

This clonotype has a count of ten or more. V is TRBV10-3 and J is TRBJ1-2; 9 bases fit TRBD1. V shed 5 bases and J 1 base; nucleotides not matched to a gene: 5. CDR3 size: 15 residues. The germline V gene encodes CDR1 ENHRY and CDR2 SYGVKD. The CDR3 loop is CAISLGQGYNYGYTF. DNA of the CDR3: TGTGCCATCAGTCTGGGACAGGGATATAACTATGGCTACACCTTC.

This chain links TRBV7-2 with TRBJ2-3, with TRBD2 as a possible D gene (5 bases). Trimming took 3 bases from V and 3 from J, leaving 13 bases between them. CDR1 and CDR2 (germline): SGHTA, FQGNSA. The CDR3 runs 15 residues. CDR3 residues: CASSFGRGSTDTQYF. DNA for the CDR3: TGTGCCAGCAGCTTCGGACGGGGTTCGACAGATACGCAGTATTTT.

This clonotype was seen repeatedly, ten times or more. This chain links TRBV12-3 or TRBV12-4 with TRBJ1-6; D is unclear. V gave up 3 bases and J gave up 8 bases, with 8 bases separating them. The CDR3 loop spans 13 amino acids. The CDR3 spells CASSFLVDSPLHF. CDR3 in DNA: TGTGCCAGCAGTTTCCTTGTAGATTCACCCCTCCACTTT.

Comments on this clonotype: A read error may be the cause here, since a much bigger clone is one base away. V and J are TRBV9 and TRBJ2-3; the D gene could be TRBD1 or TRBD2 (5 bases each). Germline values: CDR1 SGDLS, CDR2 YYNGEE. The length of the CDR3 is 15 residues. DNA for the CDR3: TGTGCCGGCAGCGTAGAGGGGAAAAGCACAGATACGCAGTATTTT. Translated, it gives CAGSVEGKSTDTQYF.